Listed here are 2 T cell receptor beta chains from one sample, sequenced in a study of OX40 agonist ivuxolimab in advanced cancers. Using immunoSEQ multiplex PCR, the repertoire was profiled, and TCRdb retains in-frame clones only, with some absent. The data contain 70,000 to 80,000 clones, around 94% of them singletons. Sequenced material: CD4+ or CD8+ T cells sorted from blood, taken in a trial of the OX40 agonist ivuxolimab. The source of these receptors is an adult with an advanced solid tumor such as melanoma, head and neck, liver or kidney cancer.

The CDR3 is CASSPRDASYEQYF. In DNA form, the CDR3 reads TGTGCCAGCAGCCCTCGGGACGCCTCCTACGAGCAGTACTTC. This sequence joins TRBV7-9 and TRBJ2-7; D is perhaps TRBD1 or TRBD2 (5 bases each). The length of the CDR3 is 14 residues. The germline V gene encodes CDR1 SEHNR and CDR2 FQNEAQ (reference sequence). Trimming left V 5 bases short and J 0 bases short, with 11 bases between.

The V call is TRBV4-3, the J call TRBJ2-7; 10 nucleotides match TRBD2. The germline CDR1 and CDR2 sequences are LGHNA and YSLEER. The length of the CDR3 is 15 residues. Germline trimming cut 1 base from V and 0 bases from J; bases unmatched to any gene: 0. CDR3 in amino acids: CASSQVAGGSYEQYF. For the CDR3, the DNA is TGCGCCAGCAGCCAAGTAGCGGGGGGCTCCTACGAGCAGTACTTC.